Here is one T cell receptor (beta chain) with its context. One end of the junction varies from germline; a read error may be responsible. CD8+CD57+ cell expansion had been shown by flow cytometry in patients chosen for sequencing. No patient had been given any therapy when blood was sampled. These data originate in a study of CD8+CD57+ T cells in acquired aplastic anemia. About the research overall: Average DNA yield from sorted CD4+ and CD8+ cells was around 3.2 ug.

Germline V CDR1 and CDR2: LNHDA, SQIVND (reference sequence). The CDR3 consists of 13 residues. It was genomic DNA that served as the template for profiling TCR beta VDJ and CDR3. TCRdb fed the reads into MiXCR, producing one record per CDR3 protein. The sample lists over 150,000 distinct CDR3 sequences, roughly 48% seen once, with approximately 3% in the top ten. The chain recombines TRBV19 with TRBJ2-5, with D unclear. This clonotype was obtained from a human donor with aplastic anemia. The sample comprised sorted CD4+, CD8+, or CD8+CD57+ T cells (not recorded which) from PBMCs. The CDR3 DNA follows: TGTGACAGTAGTTTTGGATATTGGGAGACCCAGTACTTC. This encodes CDSSFGYWETQYF.